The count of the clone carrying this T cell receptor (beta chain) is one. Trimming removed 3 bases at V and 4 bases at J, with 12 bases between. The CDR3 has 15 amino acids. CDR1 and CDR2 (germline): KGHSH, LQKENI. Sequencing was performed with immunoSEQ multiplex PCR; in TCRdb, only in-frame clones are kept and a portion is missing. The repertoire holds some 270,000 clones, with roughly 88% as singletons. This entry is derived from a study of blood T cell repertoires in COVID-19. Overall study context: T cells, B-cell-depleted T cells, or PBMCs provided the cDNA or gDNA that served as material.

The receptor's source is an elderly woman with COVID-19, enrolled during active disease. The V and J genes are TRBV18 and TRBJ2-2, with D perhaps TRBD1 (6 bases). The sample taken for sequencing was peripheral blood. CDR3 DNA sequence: TGTGCCAGCTCACCGTTGTGGGGGCCCACCGGGGAGCTGTTTTTT. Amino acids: CASSPLWGPTGELFF.